This T cell receptor (beta chain) was sequenced during a study of OX40 agonist ivuxolimab in advanced cancers. Sequencing used immunoSEQ multiplex PCR; TCRdb keeps in-frame clones, though not all of them. The sample records roughly 100,000 clones, 85% to 95% being singletons. The CDR3 has 12 residues. The germline V and J ends were trimmed by 3 bases and 8 bases, with 7 bases remaining between them. Germline V gene sequence: CDR1 SGHTA, CDR2 FQGNSA. The clonotype originates from an adult with an advanced solid tumor such as melanoma, head and neck, liver or kidney cancer. V gene TRBV7-2 combines with J gene TRBJ1-4; no reliable D call. The sample in question was CD4+ or CD8+ T cells sorted from blood, obtained in a trial of the OX40 agonist ivuxolimab. CDR3 bases: TGTGCCAGCAGCTTCTCTCGCGAAAAACTGTTTTTT. This gives the protein CASSFSREKLFF.